Listed here are 21 T cell receptor beta chains from one sample, sequenced in a study of somatic mutations in cytotoxic T cells in rheumatoid arthritis. The protocol was immunoSEQ multiplex PCR, while the TCRdb copy is restricted to in-frame clones and leaves out a portion. The table has around 4,200 clones, 79% seen once; the top ten hold under 9%. Specimen: CD8+ T cells sorted from blood. The receptors here all came from an adult with rheumatoid arthritis.

The chain carries TRBV6-1 and TRBJ1-2, with 9 positions matching TRBD1. From germline, CDR1 is MNHNS and CDR2 SASEGT. The CDR3 totals 12 residues. V shed 10 bases, J shed 7 bases, and the junction held 7 bases outside the gene matches. CDR3 nucleotides: TGTGCCACTTTCGGGACAGGGTTTGGCTACACCTTC. It translates to CATFGTGFGYTF.

This clone was seen only a few times. This rearrangement joins TRBV6-5 to TRBJ1-5; 7 bases are a match to TRBD1. Germline CDR1 is MNHEY and CDR2 is SVGAGI. J gave up 0 bases and V 6 bases, and 5 bases lay outside the gene matches. The CDR3 has 15 amino acids. CDR3 coding DNA: TGTGCCAGCAGCCCGGGACAGATTAGCAATCAGCCCCAGCATTTT. This codes for CASSPGQISNQPQHF.

The chain combines TRBV7-8 with TRBJ2-7; no clear D. The length of the CDR3 is 14 residues. V gave up 3 bases and J gave up 2 bases, with 11 bases separating them. Germline lookup yields CDR1 SGHVS and CDR2 FQNEAQ. This CDR3 reads CASSFRTVTYEQYF. CDR3 in DNA: TGTGCCAGCAGCTTCCGGACGGTTACCTACGAGCAGTACTTC.

The chain has TRBV4-1 and TRBJ2-6, with TRBD2 as a possible D gene (5 bases). V lost 3 bases, J lost 0 bases, and 18 bases lay in between. The CDR3 is made up of 19 amino acids. Germline CDR1 MGHRA, CDR2 YSYEKL. Here the CDR3 reads CASSQPRGLRGSGANVLTF. In nucleotides, the CDR3 is TGCGCCAGCAGCCAGCCCAGAGGGTTAAGAGGCTCTGGGGCCAACGTCCTGACTTTC.

The chain couples TRBV27 to TRBJ2-7, with a possible D match to TRBD1 (5 bases). V was shortened by 4 bases and J by 4 bases, with 20 bases between the two germline ends. From germline, CDR1 is MNHEY and CDR2 SMNVEV (reference sequence). This CDR3 has 16 amino acids. The CDR3 sequence is CASSYLPFPDRYEQYF. Written as DNA, the CDR3 is TGTGCCAGCAGTTACCTCCCCTTCCCCGACAGATACGAGCAGTACTTC.

The rearrangement uses TRBV12-5 and TRBJ1-2; the match to TRBD1 covers 7 bases. The V segment lost 6 bases and the J segment 7 bases; nucleotides outside the gene matches: 11. This CDR3 region has 14 residues. Per germline, CDR1 LGHNT and CDR2 FRNRAP. This CDR3 is CASGRTGVEAGYTF. Here the CDR3 DNA reads TGTGCTAGTGGCCGTACAGGGGTAGAGGCTGGCTACACCTTC.

Notes on this clone: This specimen includes other DNA sequences encoding the same CDR3. This chain links TRBV5-1 with TRBJ2-2, with D unclear. Germline V gene data show CDR1 as SGHRS and CDR2 as YFSETQ. V dropped 2 bases and J dropped 5 bases, with 4 bases sitting between them. The CDR3 is 12 residues long. CDR3 sequence reads: CASSFNTGELFF. CDR3 sequence (DNA): TGCGCCAGCAGCTTCAATACCGGGGAGCTGTTTTTT.

This chain links TRBV6-4 with TRBJ2-3; 9 positions agree with TRBD2. This CDR3 contains 15 residues. CDR1 MRHNA and CDR2 SNTAGT come from the germline V gene. The V and J ends lost 6 bases and 5 bases, in that order; junction bases with no gene match: 9. In DNA form, the CDR3 reads TGTGCCAGCAGCCCAGTAAGCGGGGGGCAAGATACGCAGTATTTT. It codes for CASSPVSGGQDTQYF.

This clone appeared a few times. V is TRBV5-6 and J is TRBJ2-7; 10 bases line up with TRBD1. This CDR3 has 14 amino acids. The V gene end was trimmed by 0 bases and the J gene end by 6 bases; junction bases not matched to a gene: 3. Germline V gene lookup returns CDR1 SGHDT and CDR2 YYEEEE. CDR3 DNA: TGTGCCAGCAGCTTGGGACAGGGGGCGGCCGAGCAGTACTTC. Translation gives CASSLGQGAAEQYF.

The chain has TRBV19 and TRBJ2-1; tentative D call: TRBD1 (5 bases). Trimming cost V 3 bases and J 5 bases, with 11 bases left between them. This CDR3 is built from 14 residues. Looked up from germline, CDR1 is LNHDA and CDR2 is SQIVND (reference sequence). CDR3 region: CASSMGGANNEQFF. The CDR3 DNA sequence: TGTGCCAGTAGTATGGGTGGGGCGAACAATGAGCAGTTCTTC.

The V gene is TRBV29-1, the J gene TRBJ2-2, with TRBD2 identical over 10 bases. The CDR3 is 16 residues long. The V segment lost 3 bases and the J segment 3 bases; nucleotides outside the gene matches: 7. The germline V gene encodes CDR1 SQVTM and CDR2 ANQGSEA. CDR3 amino acids: CSVDVPSGGYTGELFF. DNA of the CDR3: TGCAGCGTTGACGTGCCTAGCGGGGGTTACACCGGGGAGCTGTTTTTT.

This clone was observed once. The J gene is TRBJ2-7, the V gene TRBV5-5, with D possibly matching TRBD1 (5 bases). Trimming shortened V by 1 base and J by 1 base, and 12 bases separated the two germline ends. This CDR3 is built from 15 residues. Germline CDR1 reads SGHKS; CDR2 reads YYEKEE (reference sequence). CDR3 loop: CASSLKPGPSYEQYF. In DNA, the CDR3 is TGTGCCAGCAGCTTGAAGCCAGGGCCGTCCTACGAGCAGTACTTC.

Only a few counts were recorded for this clone. The rearrangement links TRBV6-5 to TRBJ1-1, with D perhaps matching TRBD1 (5 bases). Trimming cost V 0 bases and J 7 bases, with 9 bases left between them. Germline CDR1 is MNHEY and CDR2 is SVGAGI. The CDR3 is made up of 13 amino acids. CDR3 region: CASSYSAGNEAFF. The CDR3 DNA sequence: TGTGCCAGCAGTTACTCCGCAGGGAATGAAGCTTTCTTT.

The chain is built from TRBV4-3 and TRBJ2-1; D call uncertain. CDR1 is LGHNA and CDR2 is YSLEER in the germline V gene. Trimming left V 4 bases short and J 0 bases short, with 10 bases between. The CDR3 is 15 amino acids. This chain's CDR3 is CASSPSESSYNEQFF. Written as DNA, the CDR3 is TGCGCCAGCAGCCCGTCCGAGAGCTCCTACAATGAGCAGTTCTTC.

The genes are TRBV27 and TRBJ2-3; TRBD2 agrees at 9 bases. The V gene end was trimmed by 6 bases and the J gene end by 3 bases; junction bases not matched to a gene: 10. Germline V gene data show CDR1 as MNHEY and CDR2 as SMNVEV (reference sequence). CDR3 size: 16 residues. The CDR3 loop reads CASSWGSSGETDTQYF. In DNA form, the CDR3 reads TGTGCCAGCAGCTGGGGATCTAGCGGGGAGACAGATACGCAGTATTTT.

This rearrangement joins TRBV7-2 to TRBJ1-1, with D uncertain. The CDR3 totals 13 residues. V shed 4 bases and J shed 5 bases, with 11 bases lying between them. The germline CDR1 and CDR2 sequences are SGHTA and FQGNSA. The CDR3 coding sequence is TGTGCCAGCAGCTCCCTAGATTGGACTGAAGCTTTCTTT. This gives the protein CASSSLDWTEAFF.

This clone was counted once. The chain carries TRBV7-6 and TRBJ1-6; no clear D gene. Between the trimmed V and J ends, which lost 5 bases and 7 bases, there was a span of 15 bases. Germline CDR1 and CDR2: SGHVS and FNYEAQ. The CDR3 has 15 amino acids. The CDR3 sequence is CASSPRDYGNSPLHF. In DNA, the CDR3 is TGTGCCAGCAGCCCAAGGGATTACGGGAATTCACCCCTCCACTTT.

V is TRBV7-9 and J is TRBJ2-7; possible D gene TRBD1, 6 bases. CDR1 is SEHNR, CDR2 FQNEAQ, per germline (reference sequence). The CDR3 is 14 amino acids. Trimming cost V 4 bases and J 4 bases, with 14 bases left between them. The CDR3 loop is CASSSQGALYEQYF. The CDR3 DNA reads TGTGCCAGCAGCTCACAGGGCGCGCTTTACGAGCAGTACTTC.

The chain carries TRBV6-5 and TRBJ1-3, with no clear D. Per the germline V gene, CDR1 is MNHEY and CDR2 is SVGAGI. The CDR3 loop spans 15 amino acids. V lost 7 bases and J lost 0, with 13 bases in between. Here the CDR3 DNA reads TGTGCCAGCACCCCGAAAGCGAGCTCTGGAAACACCATATATTTT. This encodes CASTPKASSGNTIYF.

The chain joins TRBV2 to TRBJ1-2; 9 bases line up with TRBD1. After removal of 11 bases from V and 8 bases from J, the junction contained 6 bases not matched to a gene. The CDR3 loop spans 11 amino acids. CDR1 and CDR2 from the germline V gene are SNHLY and FYNNEI. The CDR3 here is CAGGQGYGYTF. The CDR3, as DNA: TGTGCCGGGGGACAGGGTTACGGCTACACCTTC. Filled out from reference TRBV2 and TRBJ1-2, the complete variable domain reads EPEVTQTPSHQVTQMGQEVILRCVPISNHLYFYWYRQILGQKVEFLVSFYNNEISEKSEIFDDQFSVERPDGSNFTLKIRSTKLEDSAMYFCAGGQGYGYTFGSGTRLTVV.

The chain couples TRBV11-1 to TRBJ1-2, with D uncertain. This CDR3 contains 16 residues. Germline V gene data show CDR1 as SGHAT and CDR2 as FQDESV (reference sequence). The V end was cut by 5 bases, the J end by 3 bases, with 19 bases between. The CDR3 protein is CASSLLPSTSHYGYTF. The CDR3 DNA reads as TGTGCCAGCAGCCTACTCCCCTCTACTTCCCACTATGGCTACACCTTC.